This TCR beta chain was sequenced during a study of blood T cell repertoires in COVID-19. At the level of the study: Samples came from the United States, Italy and Spain, spanning acute and convalescent COVID-19.

V lost 4 bases to trimming and J lost 10 bases, with 8 bases between them. The CDR3 extends over 11 amino acids. In the original processing: Amplification of reference gene primers was used by the study to estimate nucleated cell counts. Profiling relied on immunoSEQ multiplex PCR, and the TCRdb table lists in-frame clones only, not all of them. V, J and clone size reflect that table, while D and trimming were determined from the DNA. The data show approximately 300,000 clones, 90% seen once. In Seattle, patients joined the study during active infection and were tracked longitudinally. This receptor was taken from a woman aged 45-60 years with COVID-19, enrolled during active disease. Source material: peripheral blood. The J gene is TRBJ2-1, the V gene TRBV6-7; D not resolved. TRBV6-7 is an open reading frame whose function is uncertain. The CDR3 DNA reads as TGTGCCAGCAGTTGTCCGAGGGAGCAGTTCTTC. This translates into CASSCPREQFF.